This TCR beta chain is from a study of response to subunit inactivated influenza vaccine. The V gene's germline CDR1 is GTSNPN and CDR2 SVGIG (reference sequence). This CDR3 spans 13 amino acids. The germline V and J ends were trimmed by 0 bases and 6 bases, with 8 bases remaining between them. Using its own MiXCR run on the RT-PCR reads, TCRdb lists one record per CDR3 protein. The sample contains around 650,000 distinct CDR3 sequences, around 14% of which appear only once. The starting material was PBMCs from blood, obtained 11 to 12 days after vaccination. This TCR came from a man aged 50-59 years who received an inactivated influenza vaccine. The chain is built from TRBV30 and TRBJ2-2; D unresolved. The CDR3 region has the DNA TGTGCCTGGAGTGTACCTGTTGCCGGGGAGCTGTTTTTT. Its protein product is CAWSVPVAGELFF.